This T cell receptor beta chain stems from a study of T cell responses to AZD1222 COVID-19 vaccine (dated by TCRdb to the early 2020s). The study in broad terms: AZD1222 recipients whose second dose came at about 4 weeks and those whose second dose came at about 12 weeks were combined into one group, since spike-specific TCR depth and breadth did not differ between the two schedules. A total of just over 230 trial participants underwent TCR sequencing, of whom approximately 210 received two doses of AZD1222 and roughly 25 received two doses of the MenACWY control vaccine. Enrollment into the trials was organized by age into subgroups of 18-55, 56-69 and 70-plus years, and those subgroups contained roughly 150, 30 and 60 TCR-sequenced participants, respectively.

A remark on this clone: Its antigen is currently not known. No per-base quality is available; no much larger clone lies one base away.

The CDR3 regions of human TCRbeta chains were analyzed by immunosequencing. Concerning the study's data processing: TCRs in the repertoires were matched against a reference library of SARS-CoV-2-specific TCRs that had been generated with the MIRA antigen-specificity platform. Breadth meant the fraction of unique TCRs that were SARS-CoV-2-associated, whereas depth meant the fraction of total T cells that were SARS-CoV-2-associated. Using the MIRA data, each spike-specific TCR was assigned both to the spike region to which the TCR was reactive and to a CD4 or CD8 class. Log10-transformed breadth and depth values were compared by one-way ANOVA with Sidak's multiple comparisons tests. Sourced from immuneACCESS, this table was stored by TCRdb with only in-frame sequences that have V and J called. A share of the clones is absent; for the studies checked, an unresolved V gene accounts for under half, and the remainder has no known explanation. V, J and clone size were drawn from that table, and D and trimming were deduced from the DNA. The sample records 100,000 or so clones, about 88% of which are singletons. Of the sample, about an eighth is held by the ten largest clones.

Broad study findings and their caveats: Because no day 14 peak-response samples were available, repertoires were characterized only after the peak T cell response. Conclusions about previously exposed vaccinees are limited because only six or seven AZD1222 recipients were SARS-CoV-2 seropositive at baseline. Most participants were white British and females outnumbered males, and the authors suggested that clonal diversity may have been underestimated. The whole spike protein was spanned by vaccine-associated CD4 TCRs, and dominant responses were seen in regions 160-218 and 743-854. In the small 56-69-year group, the increase in depth fell short of significance, most likely because of low power. A significant rise in spike-specific TCR breadth and depth was observed after two AZD1222 doses relative to day 0 and relative to MenACWY recipients. Reportedly, close to half of the unique spike-specific TCRs recognized epitopes lying outside the regions that are mutated in the B.1.351 and B.1.1.7 variants.

This specimen's time point label, interpreted: baseline before first vaccination. The vaccinee samples were drawn from two UK trials, COV001 and COV002, one of which was a single-blind randomized controlled phase 2/3 trial testing AZD1222 (ChAdOx1 nCoV-19) in healthy adults. For TCRbeta chain sequencing, PBMC samples were collected from trial participants at day 0 and at day 28 after the second dose. After removal of 5 bases from V and 4 bases from J, the junction retains 5 bases not matched to a gene. Its CDR3 holds 14 amino acids, cysteine through phenylalanine. Just CDR3 DNA is preserved here, 42 bases in frame from base 1. The germline V gene encodes CDR1 MNHNS and CDR2 SASEGT.

The V and J segments used are TRBV6-1 and TRBJ1-2, with 9 middle bases fitting TRBD1. The sequenced sample was peripheral blood, obtained on day 0 of AZD1222 vaccination. This receptor was obtained from an adult in good health. The CDR3 region has the sequence CASSRGQGTYGYTF. The nucleotides read TGTGCCAGCAGTAGGGGACAGGGAACCTATGGCTACACCTTC.